These 15 T cell receptor beta chains came from one sample sequenced in a study of cytomegalovirus exposure and HLA in healthy donors. The PCR used 60 Vbeta and 13 Jbeta primers. This table comes from immunoSEQ multiplex PCR, and its TCRdb copy is limited to in-frame clones, with some not included. Altogether about 120,000 clones are present, under 90% being singletons, with the ten largest covering 3% to 5%. Input material: PBMCs. These receptors were obtained from a woman in her 30s in good health and CMV-seronegative.

The chain uses TRBV21-1 and TRBJ2-2; the table names TRBD2, a call not compared with the DNA. TRBV21-1 is a pseudogene segment. CDR3 length: 14 residues. As DNA, the CDR3 is TGTGCCAGTCTACAACCAGCGTCCATCGGGGAACTGTTTTTT. This gives the protein CASLQPASIGELFF.

The chain has TRBV2 and TRBJ1-1; TRBD1 agrees at 9 bases. With 8 bases clipped from V and 3 bases from J, the junction kept 7 bases outside the gene matches. Germline V CDR1 and CDR2: SNHLY, FYNNEI. The CDR3 has 14 amino acids. CDR3 coding DNA: TGTGCCAGCTTCCCGGGACAGGGCGACACTGAAGCTTTCTTT. Encoded protein: CASFPGQGDTEAFF.

V usage is TRBV6-6 and J usage is TRBJ2-3; 9 positions match TRBD1. Per germline, CDR1 MNHNY and CDR2 SVGAGI (reference sequence). V was pared by 5 bases and J by 6 bases, with 6 bases of the junction left unmatched. The length of the CDR3 is 14 residues. The CDR3 here is CASSIGDRADTQYF. DNA of the CDR3: TGTGCCAGCAGTATCGGGGACAGGGCCGATACGCAGTATTTT.

The V and J genes are TRBV28 and TRBJ1-3, with TRBD1 as a possible D gene (6 bases). The CDR3 has 12 residues. V gave up 11 bases and J gave up 1 base, with 9 bases separating them. Germline-derived CDR1 and CDR2 are MDHEN and SYDVKM. The CDR3 spells CAARGSGNTIYF. CDR3 DNA: TGTGCCGCCAGGGGTTCTGGAAACACCATATATTTT.

This chain uses TRBV28 with TRBJ2-2; 7 bases align to TRBD1. The CDR3 is 15 residues long. The germline V gene encodes CDR1 MDHEN and CDR2 SYDVKM. Trimming took 4 bases from V and 4 from J; bases not matched to a gene: 6. The DNA for the CDR3 is TGTGCCAGCAGTTCCCAGGGGGTTACCACCGGGGAGCTGTTTTTT. Encoded protein: CASSSQGVTTGELFF.

This chain uses TRBV15 with TRBJ2-2, with D maybe TRBD2 (5 bases). The CDR3 length is 16 residues. V was shortened by 2 bases and J by 1 base, with 11 bases between the two germline ends. In germline, CDR1 is LNHNV, CDR2 YYDKDF (reference sequence). CDR3 residues: CATSRQSGLNTGELFF. The CDR3 DNA follows: TGTGCCACCAGCAGACAATCGGGATTGAACACCGGGGAGCTGTTTTTT.

The rearrangement links TRBV10-2 to TRBJ1-5, with TRBD1 matching 7 bases. Germline-derived CDR1 and CDR2 are WSHSY and SAAADI. The CDR3 has 13 amino acids. The V segment lost 6 bases and the J segment 5 bases; nucleotides outside the gene matches: 4. The CDR3 spells CASSGQAHQPQHF. CDR3 coding DNA: TGCGCCAGCAGCGGACAGGCCCATCAGCCCCAGCATTTT.

The chain combines TRBV7-9 with TRBJ2-1; a weak D match, TRBD1 (5 bases). V lost 5 bases and J 3 bases, leaving 11 bases between the germline ends. Germline V gives CDR1 SEHNR, CDR2 FQNEAQ (reference sequence). The CDR3 runs 14 residues. CDR3 amino acids: CASSRVGDYNEQFF. Written as DNA, the CDR3 is TGTGCCAGCAGCCGCGTAGGGGACTACAATGAGCAGTTCTTC.

J is TRBJ2-7 and V is TRBV5-1; TRBD2 matches 7 bases. Germline V gene lookup returns CDR1 SGHRS and CDR2 YFSETQ. V gave up 2 bases and J gave up 6 bases; unmatched junction bases: 20. This CDR3 region has 18 residues. This CDR3 is CASSFHSRERPVTTEQYF. For the CDR3, the DNA is TGCGCCAGCAGCTTCCACTCGCGGGAGCGGCCCGTTACCACCGAGCAGTACTTC.

The V call is TRBV13, the J call TRBJ2-7; tentatively, D is TRBD2 (5 bases). Trimming cost V 5 bases and J 2 bases, with 7 bases left between them. Germline V CDR1 and CDR2: PRHDT, FYEKMQ (reference sequence). This CDR3 region has 12 residues. CDR3 in amino acids: CASSHGAYEQYF. CDR3 nucleotide sequence: TGTGCCAGCAGCCACGGGGCCTACGAGCAGTACTTC.

The V and J genes are TRBV11-1 and TRBJ2-5; 10 bases align to TRBD2. This CDR3 is built from 15 residues. From germline, CDR1 is SGHAT and CDR2 FQDESV (reference sequence). With V trimmed by 5 bases and J by 4 bases, 7 bases remained unmatched. The CDR3 region is CASSPLAGERETQYF. Written as DNA, the CDR3 is TGTGCCAGCAGCCCCCTAGCGGGGGAAAGAGAGACCCAGTACTTC.

This clone was seen a few times. The chain links TRBV10-3 to TRBJ2-7; D possibly corresponds to TRBD2 (6 bases). Germline V gene sequence: CDR1 ENHRY, CDR2 SYGVKD. There are 11 residues in the CDR3. V gave up 8 bases and J gave up 2 bases, with 7 bases separating them. CDR3 nucleotides: TGTGCCATCTCTAGCGCCTACGAGCAGTACTTC. This codes for CAISSAYEQYF.

CDR3 sequence reads: CASSRTGGNEKLFF. The DNA of the CDR3 is TGTGCCAGCAGCCGGACGGGGGGGAATGAAAAACTGTTTTTT. The rearrangement uses TRBV11-2 and TRBJ1-4, with TRBD1 as a possible D gene (5 bases). This CDR3 has 14 residues. V was trimmed by 5 bases and J by 5 bases, leaving 12 bases between them. The V gene's germline CDR1 is SGHAT and CDR2 FQNNGV.

The rearrangement uses TRBV30 and TRBJ2-5; the match to TRBD1 covers 7 bases. The J call may be faulty, since TRBJ2-7 better matches the DNA end. The germline CDR1 and CDR2 sequences are GTSNPN and SVGIG (reference sequence). The CDR3 is 14 residues long. The CDR3 protein is CAWSEDRTDYEQYF. CDR3 nucleotide sequence: TGTGCCTGGAGTGAGGACAGGACCGACTACGAGCAGTACTTC.

The J gene is TRBJ1-3, the V gene TRBV19, with TRBD1 matching 9 bases. CDR1 and CDR2 (germline): LNHDA, SQIVND (reference sequence). Losses at the gene ends were 10 bases for V and 5 bases for J; bases not matched to a gene: 6. The CDR3 extends over 13 amino acids. The CDR3 reads CATAGTGRNTIYF. CDR3 DNA sequence: TGTGCCACCGCCGGGACAGGGAGAAACACCATATATTTT.